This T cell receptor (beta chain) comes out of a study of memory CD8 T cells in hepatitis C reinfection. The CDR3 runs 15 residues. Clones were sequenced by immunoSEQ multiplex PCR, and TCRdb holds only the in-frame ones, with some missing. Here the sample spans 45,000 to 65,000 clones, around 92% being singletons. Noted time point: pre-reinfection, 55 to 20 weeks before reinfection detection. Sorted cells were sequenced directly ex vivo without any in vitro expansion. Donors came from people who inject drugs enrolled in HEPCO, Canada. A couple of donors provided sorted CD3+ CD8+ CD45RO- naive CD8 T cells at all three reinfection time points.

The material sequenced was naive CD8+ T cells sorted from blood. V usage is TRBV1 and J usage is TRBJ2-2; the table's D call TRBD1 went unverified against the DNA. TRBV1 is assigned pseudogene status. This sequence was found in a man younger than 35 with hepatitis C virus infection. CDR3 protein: CTSSPGGVCRGELFF. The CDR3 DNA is TGCACCAGCAGCCCAGGGGGCGTATGTCGCGGGGAGCTGTTTTTT.